A selection of T cell receptor beta chains follows, all from one sample in a study of T cell repertoires in cytomegalovirus infection. No cognate antigen is known for these TCRs. TCRdb fed the reads into MiXCR, producing one record per CDR3 protein. This sample has roughly 500,000 distinct CDR3 sequences; 25% to 35% occur once, and the top ten carry roughly a sixth. The sample was cultured PBMCs, taken from culture after CMV antigen stimulation. The receptors were gathered from a human donor in good health (CMV status not recorded). Some clones in this sample may be carry-over from other donors' samples. Both conserved end residues are part of each CDR3. A D gene is named only where the DNA matches it firmly. A clone size is listed for some rows: how often the clone was seen (once, few, many), or a class if it is expanded.

>-|-|TRBV29-1|TRBJ1-1|12
TGCAGCGTTGTCACAGGGTCCACTGAAGCTTTCTTT
CSVVTGSTEAFF
>-|TRBD2|TRBV7-9|TRBJ2-3|17
TGTGCCAGCACCTCTGGGTCCGCGGGAGACCGCACAGATACGCAGTATTTT
CASTSGSAGDRTDTQYF
>-|-|TRBV7-2|TRBJ1-6|13
TGTGCCAGCAGCTTAGGAGGAATTCCACCCCTCCACTTT
CASSLGGIPPLHF
>-|-|TRBV7-2|TRBJ2-5|14
TGTGCCAGCAGCCAAGGAAGGGACATCCGGACCCAGTACTTC
CASSQGRDIRTQYF
>few|-|TRBV20-1|TRBJ1-5|13
TGCAGTGCTATCCCACAGGGCAAACAGCCCCAGCATTTT
CSAIPQGKQPQHF
>-|TRBD1|TRBV7-9|TRBJ2-7|14
TGTGCCAGCAGCTTAGAGGGGCGAAACAGGGGGTTTTACTTC
CASSLEGRNRGFYF
>-|-|TRBV12-3/TRBV12-4|TRBJ2-5|13
TGTGCCAGCAGGTTTCTGGGGCTAGAGACCCAGTACTTC
CASRFLGLETQYF
>-|TRBD2|TRBV7-2|TRBJ2-1|16
TGTGCCAGCAGCTTCTTTTCCGGGACTACTCCGGGAGAGCAGTTCTTC
CASSFFSGTTPGEQFF
>-|-|TRBV7-4|TRBJ1-2|17
TGTGCCAGCAGCTCAACCCGCTGGACAGATTCAGACTATGGCTACACCTTC
CASSSTRWTDSDYGYTF
>-|-|TRBV12-3/TRBV12-4|TRBJ2-5|12
TGTGCCAGCAGGCCATCTTATGGGACCCAGTACTTC
CASRPSYGTQYF
>-|TRBD2|TRBV5-1|TRBJ2-1|16
TGCGCCAGCAGCTTGGACGATGGTCTAGCGGTGAATGAGCAGTTCTTC
CASSLDDGLAVNEQFF
>-|TRBD2|TRBV19|TRBJ2-1|15
TGTGCCAGTAGTATAGGGACTAGCGGGAGGGCTGAGCAGTTCTTC
CASSIGTSGRAEQFF
>-|-|TRBV28|TRBJ2-3|16
TGTGCCAGCAGTTTAAGGGGGGAACCTAGCACAGATACGCAGTATTTT
CASSLRGEPSTDTQYF
>-|TRBD1|TRBV6-1|TRBJ1-3|16
TGTGCCAGCAGAACCGGGACAGGGATCTCTGGAAACACCATATATTTT
CASRTGTGISGNTIYF
>many|TRBD1|TRBV28|TRBJ2-5|15
TGTGCCAGCAGTCCCGACAGGGGTTTTCAAGAGACCCAGTACTTC
CASSPDRGFQETQYF
>few|TRBD1|TRBV14|TRBJ2-2|20
TGTGCCAGCAGCCAAGACATGACAGGGACACAAATCATGAACACCGGGGAGCTGTTTTTT
CASSQDMTGTQIMNTGELFF
>few|-|TRBV4-1|TRBJ2-5|12
TGCGCCAGCAGCAGGCAAGGAGAGACCCAGTACTTC
CASSRQGETQYF
>few|-|TRBV2|TRBJ2-3|15
TGTGCCAGCAGTGAGGGACCATATAACACAGATACGCAGTATTTT
CASSEGPYNTDTQYF
>few|TRBD2|TRBV25-1|TRBJ2-2|16
TGTGCCAGCAGTGGCTTAGCGGGGGCGAACACCGGGGAGCTGTTTTTT
CASSGLAGANTGELFF
>once|-|TRBV19|TRBJ1-2|15
TGTGCCAGTAGTACTCGGACAGAAGTAGACTATGGCTACACCTTC
CASSTRTEVDYGYTF
>-|-|TRBV12-3/TRBV12-4|TRBJ1-6|13
TGTGCCAGCAGTCTCAATGGGGTTTCACCCCTCCACTTT
CASSLNGVSPLHF
>-|-|TRBV11-3|TRBJ2-1|13
TGTGCCAGCAGCTCCGGTCTCAGAAATGAGCAGTTCTTC
CASSSGLRNEQFF
>few|-|TRBV14|TRBJ2-2|19
TGTGCCAGCAGCCAAGATATAGGCCAAAGTTACTCAGGCACCGGGGAGCTGTTTTTT
CASSQDIGQSYSGTGELFF
>-|-|TRBV11-3|TRBJ2-2|17
TGTGCCAGCAGCCCGAGAATCGGGACGGCGAACACCGGGGAGCTGTTTTTT
CASSPRIGTANTGELFF
>many|-|TRBV7-2|TRBJ2-1|16
TGTGCCAGCAGCTTACGAACCGGGACCGGACGTGATGAGCAGTTCTTC
CASSLRTGTGRDEQFF
>-|TRBD2|TRBV19|TRBJ2-3|18
TGTGCCAGTAGTATGGGACTAGCGGGTTCTACCAGCACAGATACGCAGTATTTT
CASSMGLAGSTSTDTQYF
>few|-|TRBV4-2|TRBJ2-2|21
TGTGCCAGCAGCCAAGTCCGTCCAGGCACTCCTCAGAATACGAACACCGGGGAGCTGTTTTTT
CASSQVRPGTPQNTNTGELFF
>-|TRBD1|TRBV20-1|TRBJ2-5|14
TGCAGTGCTGGAGTGACAGGGGCCGAGGAGACCCAGTACTTC
CSAGVTGAEETQYF
>once|-|TRBV4-1|TRBJ1-3|15
TGCGCCAGCAGCCCTGGGCCAGCCACTGGAAACACCATATATTTT
CASSPGPATGNTIYF
>few|TRBD1|TRBV4-3|TRBJ1-2|16
TGCGCCAGCAGCCAAGGCGACAGGGGAGTGGGCTATGGCTACACCTTC
CASSQGDRGVGYGYTF
>-|-|TRBV12-3/TRBV12-4|TRBJ1-2|14
TGTGCCAGCAGTTTCGTGGGCAGGGAGAGTGGCTACACCTTC
CASSFVGRESGYTF
>-|-|TRBV10-3|TRBJ2-5|17
TGTGCCATCAGTATTACCGGGACCGGTGGTTCAGGAGAGACCCAGTACTTC
CAISITGTGGSGETQYF
>few|TRBD1|TRBV7-2|TRBJ2-5|14
TGTGCCAGCAGCTTAACGACAGGGAAAGAGACCCAGTACTTC
CASSLTTGKETQYF
>-|-|TRBV6-1|TRBJ1-6|12
TGTGCCAGCAAATCTAGGGATTCACCCCTCCACTTT
CASKSRDSPLHF
>few|-|TRBV28|TRBJ2-7|15
TGTGCCAGCAGGAGCGACCGCAGGGGACCCTACGAGCAGTACTTC
CASRSDRRGPYEQYF
>-|TRBD1|TRBV7-6|TRBJ1-1|12
TGTGCCAGCGAGGGGGCTAACACTGAAGCTTTCTTT
CASEGANTEAFF
>few|TRBD1|TRBV5-1|TRBJ1-2|14
TGCGCCAGCAGCTCGGACAGGGCTTGGAATGGCTACACCTTC
CASSSDRAWNGYTF
>few|-|TRBV7-8|TRBJ2-7|14
TGTGCCAGCAGCTTTAATCCGGGGGACCACGAGCAGTACTTC
CASSFNPGDHEQYF
>few|-|TRBV7-8|TRBJ2-7|14
TGTGCCAGCAGCCAACCACAAGGGTCCCACGAGCAGTACTTC
CASSQPQGSHEQYF
>many|-|TRBV7-2|TRBJ2-4|14
TGTGCCAGCAGCCTTTCATCCGCTAGTAACATTCAGTACTTC
CASSLSSASNIQYF
>few|TRBD1|TRBV11-2|TRBJ1-5|14
TGTGCCAGCAGCGTGGACAGGGGGAATCAGCCCCAGCATTTT
CASSVDRGNQPQHF
>many|TRBD2|TRBV11-1|TRBJ2-1|15
TGTGCCAGCAGCGCTAGCGGGAGAACCTACAATGAGCAGTTCTTC
CASSASGRTYNEQFF
>-|-|TRBV7-2|TRBJ2-2|15
TGTGCCAGCAGCTTAGCTCGAGGGCGAACCGGGGAGCTGTTTTTT
CASSLARGRTGELFF
>-|-|TRBV7-8|TRBJ2-1|13
TGTGCCAGCAGCTTCAATTCCTACAATGAGCAGTTATTC
CASSFNSYNEQLF
>-|TRBD2|TRBV20-1|TRBJ2-4|13
TGCAGTGTCCGACTAGCGACCAAAAACATTCAGTACTTC
CSVRLATKNIQYF
>few|TRBD2|TRBV5-1|TRBJ2-2|16
TGCGCCAGCAGCTTGGGCGGGAGGGCCTCGACCGGGGAGCTGTTTTTT
CASSLGGRASTGELFF
>many|TRBD2|TRBV6-1|TRBJ2-5|15
TGTGCCAGCAGCGCGACTAGCGGGAGAGGTGAGACCCAGTACTTC
CASSATSGRGETQYF
>-|-|TRBV6-6|TRBJ1-5|13
TGTGCCAGCAGTGACGACCCTCATCAGCCCCAGCATTTT
CASSDDPHQPQHF
>few|-|TRBV15|TRBJ1-2|12
TGTGCCACCAGCAGAGCAGGGACAGGCTACACCTTC
CATSRAGTGYTF
>-|-|TRBV28|TRBJ1-1|12
TGTGCCAGCCGGGTCCCGAACACTGAAGCTTTCTTT
CASRVPNTEAFF
>-|TRBD2|TRBV24-1|TRBJ2-1|16
TGTGCCACCAGTGACGCAACGGGCGGGAGCTGGAATGAGCAGTTCTTC
CATSDATGGSWNEQFF
>few|TRBD2|TRBV28|TRBJ2-7|15
TGTGCCAGCAGTCGCGGACTAGCGGGATATGTCGAGCAGTACTTC
CASSRGLAGYVEQYF
>few|-|TRBV7-2|TRBJ2-3|14
TGTGCCAGCAGCCCACCAACTAGCACAGATACGCAGTATTTT
CASSPPTSTDTQYF